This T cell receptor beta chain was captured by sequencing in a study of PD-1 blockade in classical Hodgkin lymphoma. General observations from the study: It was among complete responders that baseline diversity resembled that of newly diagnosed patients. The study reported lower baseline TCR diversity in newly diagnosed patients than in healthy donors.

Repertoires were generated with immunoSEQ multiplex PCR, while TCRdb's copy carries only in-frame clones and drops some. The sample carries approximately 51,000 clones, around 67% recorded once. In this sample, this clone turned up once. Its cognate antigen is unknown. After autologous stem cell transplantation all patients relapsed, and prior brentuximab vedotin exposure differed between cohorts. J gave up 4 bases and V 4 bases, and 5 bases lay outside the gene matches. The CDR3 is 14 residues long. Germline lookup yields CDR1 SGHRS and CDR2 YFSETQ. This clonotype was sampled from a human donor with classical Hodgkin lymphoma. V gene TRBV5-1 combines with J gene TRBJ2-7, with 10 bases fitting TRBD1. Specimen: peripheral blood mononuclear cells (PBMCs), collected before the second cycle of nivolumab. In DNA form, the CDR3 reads TGCGCCAGCAGCCCGGACAGGGGGGGATACGAGCAGTACTTC. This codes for CASSPDRGGYEQYF.